This T cell receptor beta chain was captured by sequencing in a study of shared clonotypes between healthy human individuals. The overall study: The donor group consisted of two women and a few men, aged 18 to 49.

The CDR3 is 14 amino acids. V lost 2 bases to trimming and J lost 0 bases, with 7 bases between them. Germline V gene data show CDR1 as MDHEN and CDR2 as SYDVKM. Some clones are missing from TCRdb's copy, which holds only in-frame ones; the method was immunoSEQ multiplex PCR. Of 550,000 to 800,000 clones listed, around two thirds are singletons. A single count supports this clone. All donors were Caucasian adults living in Nashville, Tennessee. Source material: memory CD4+ T cells sorted from blood. This sample's subset: CD45RA-negative fraction. The receptor was isolated from a young woman in good health. The chain is built from TRBV28 and TRBJ2-5; D is unresolved. DNA of the CDR3: TGTGCCAGCAGTTTAGTGCCGAACCAAGAGACCCAGTACTTC. Protein: CASSLVPNQETQYF.